The text below deals with one TCR beta chain. Its antigen remains undetermined. Base quality data are lacking; no much larger clone is found one base away. TCRbeta CDR3 regions were amplified from genomic DNA by means of the immunoSEQ Assay, a bias-controlled multiplex PCR. Concerning the study's data processing: Nucleated cell counts per sample were estimated from amplification of reference gene primers within the assay. To quantify the absolute abundance of each unique TCRbeta CDR3 rearrangement, sequence reads were collapsed and filtered. For each sample, productive Simpson clonality was calculated by taking the square root of Simpson's diversity index across productive rearrangements. TCRdb carries this immuneACCESS record with in-frame sequences only. Its versions omit some clonotypes, under half of them owing to an unresolved V gene in the studies checked, with the rest unexplained. The V and J calls and the clone size are those of that table, but D and trimming were determined from the DNA. In all, the sample holds 200,000 to 300,000 clones, and about 86% of those were seen once. Just under 2% of the sample is in the top ten clones.

The sample originates from a study of blood T cell repertoires in COVID-19 (dated by TCRdb to about 2020). Describing the broader study: The collaborator samples originated in the United States, Italy and Spain and spanned the acute and convalescent phases of COVID-19. The repertoires were made available in a free public database intended to serve as a resource for research on the immune response to SARS-CoV-2. The material from the prospective study consisted of cDNA or gDNA derived from T cells, B-cell-depleted T cells, or PBMCs. Where available, HLA class I and class II types were obtained from metadata supplied by the sample provider rather than from assay-based typing. Sample metadata almost always included a de-identified subject ID, COVID-19 status, age in years and sex. The dataset comprised deeply sampled blood TCRbeta repertoires from subjects exposed to, actively infected with, or recovered from COVID-19. Samples came from the ongoing ImmuneRACE study (first 160 participants) plus 1,254 subjects from 6 global collaborators. General findings and caveats noted by the study authors: The quantity of clinical and demographic metadata differed by source and by participant and was supplied without curation.

Whole blood was collected in K2EDTA tubes by collaborating institutions according to the institutions' own protocols. For TCRbeta analysis, collaborators shipped samples as frozen whole blood, isolated PBMCs, or DNA extracted from either of those sample types. V trim: 8 bases; J trim: 7 bases; unmatched bases: 11. Counted from cysteine to phenylalanine, this CDR3 has 15 amino acids. CDR3 DNA is the only sequence kept; it has 45 bases, read in frame from the first base. CDR1 and CDR2, looked up from the germline V gene, are ENHRY and SYGVKD. The sequence is built from TRBV10-3 and TRBJ2-7, with 13 middle bases fitting TRBD2. Sequences were obtained from peripheral blood. The source is a man aged 25 to 40 with active or convalescent COVID-19. For the CDR3, the sequence is CAIGGTSGVTWEQYF. The nucleotide sequence is TGTGCCATCGGGGGGACTAGCGGGGTGACCTGGGAGCAGTACTTC.